What follows describes a single TCR beta chain. Antigen: not known. Germline values: CDR1 MDHEN, CDR2 SYDVKM. The CDR3 sequence is 14 residues long. Trimming shortened V by 7 bases and J by 0 bases, and 10 bases separated the two germline ends. PCR was performed using 60 Vbeta and 13 Jbeta primers. Generated by immunoSEQ multiplex PCR, the TCRdb table keeps only in-frame clones and is missing some. The sample yields under 200,000 clones, over 80% seen once. The record originates from a study of cytomegalovirus exposure and HLA in healthy donors. Study conclusions and caveats: Most TCR beta V segments were productive about 87% or about 30% of the time in an earlier analysis. The presence/absence work took it that sequencing depth was about the same across donors.

The J gene is TRBJ2-1, the V gene TRBV28; D gene ambiguous. The sample was PBMCs. This TCR came from a woman in her 50s in good health and CMV-seropositive. CDR3 bases: TGTGCCAGCACCCAGGCCAGCTCCTACAATGAGCAGTTCTTC. As protein: CASTQASSYNEQFF.